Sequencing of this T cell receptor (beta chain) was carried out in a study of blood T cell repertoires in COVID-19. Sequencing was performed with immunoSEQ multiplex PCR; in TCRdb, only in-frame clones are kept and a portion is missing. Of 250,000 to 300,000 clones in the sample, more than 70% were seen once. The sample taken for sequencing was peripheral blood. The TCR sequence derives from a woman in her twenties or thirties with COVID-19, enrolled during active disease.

CDR3 sequence reads: CASSLTPSGIVREQYF. The CDR3 nucleotides are TGTGCCAGCAGCTTGACCCCATCCGGTATCGTACGCGAGCAGTACTTC. The chain couples TRBV5-5 to TRBJ2-7, with no clear D. Trimming stripped 1 base from V and 6 bases from J, with 20 bases between. Per the germline V gene, CDR1 is SGHKS and CDR2 is YYEKEE (reference sequence). The CDR3 is 16 residues long.